This T cell receptor beta chain was found in a study of B cell selection in AIRE deficiency. Overall study results and limits: Shared Treg sequences were biased toward short CDR3s with few non-templated nucleotide insertions. Around 31% of healthy-donor shared Treg TCRbeta sequences appeared in patient Tconv cells. Only TCRbeta was sequenced; about 33% of shared healthy Treg sequences appeared in Tconv.

A note on this clone: Its antigen is unknown.

The sorted conventional CD4 T cells were gated as CD4+CD127+. Per the authors' pipeline: Conventional T cell pools: some 110,000 distinct patient, 130,000 to 150,000 donor TCRbeta sequences. TCRdb's copy holds only in-frame clones and misses some; the assay was immunoSEQ multiplex PCR. The V and J calls and clone size are taken from that table; D and trimming were inferred from the DNA. The table records tens of thousands of clones, roughly 97% of them present only once. The sample taken for sequencing was conventional CD4+ T cells sorted from PBMCs. This clonotype was sampled from a human donor with AIRE deficiency.

The CDR3 loop is CASSYSRGNTEAFF. The CDR3 DNA sequence: TGTGCCAGCAGTTACAGTAGGGGCAACACTGAAGCTTTCTTT. The J gene is TRBJ1-1, the V gene TRBV6-5, with a possible D match to TRBD1 (5 bases). Germline V gives CDR1 MNHEY, CDR2 SVGAGI. Trimming stripped 2 bases from V and 2 bases from J, with 9 bases between. The CDR3 sequence is 14 residues long.